One T cell receptor beta chain is described in this entry. Its target antigen remains unknown. The sample holds no much larger clone one base away, and base qualities are not on file. The sample belongs to a study of blood T cell repertoires in COVID-19 (dated by TCRdb to about 2020). Context from the whole study: Recovered participants in ImmuneRACE Cohort 3 were defined as having two consecutive negative NP/OP PCR tests, clearance from a healthcare professional, or resolution of symptoms. Samples covering the acute and convalescent phases of COVID-19 were provided by collaborators in the United States, Italy and Spain. The material from the prospective study consisted of cDNA or gDNA derived from T cells, B-cell-depleted T cells, or PBMCs. Subjects who had been exposed to COVID-19, were actively infected with it, or had recovered from it provided the deeply sampled blood TCRbeta repertoires that made up the dataset. The repertoires were made available in a free public database intended to serve as a resource for research on the immune response to SARS-CoV-2. Samples came from the ongoing ImmuneRACE study (first 160 participants) plus 1,254 subjects from 6 global collaborators. A de-identified subject ID, COVID-19 status, age in years and sex were almost always included in the sample metadata. Where available, HLA class I and class II types were taken from metadata supplied by the sample provider and were not determined by assay-based typing.

The paper's findings and limits, for the study overall: Clinical and demographic metadata were provided uncurated, with the amount varying by source and participant.

CDR1 and CDR2, per the germline V gene, are SGHRS and YFSETQ. The CDR3 spans 14 residues, from the cysteine through the phenylalanine. Of all the DNA, just the CDR3 is kept, 42 bases in frame from base 1. At the junction V is shortened by 4 bases and J by 8 bases; bases outside the gene matches: 8. The immunoSEQ Assay, a bias-controlled multiplex PCR, was used to amplify TCRbeta CDR3 regions from genomic DNA. The paper's data handling went like this. The number of nucleated cells in each sample was estimated by amplification of reference gene primers within the assay. To quantify the absolute abundance of each unique TCRbeta CDR3 rearrangement, sequence reads were collapsed and filtered. For each sample, productive Simpson clonality was calculated by taking the square root of Simpson's diversity index across productive rearrangements. Entries here come from immuneACCESS through TCRdb and include only in-frame sequences with V and J called. Some clones fail to appear in such tables; in the studies checked, an unresolved V gene covers under half of the shortfall, and the cause of the remainder is unknown. That table is the source of V, J and clone size, and D and trimming were worked out from the DNA. A total of hundreds of thousands of clones appear in this sample, approximately 90% of them only once. The top ten constitute approximately 2% of the sample.

Enrolling through a virtual design, the prospective study's participants ranged in age from about 18 to 100 years and lived across roughly 24 United States geographic areas. In the prospective study, cohorts were assigned on the basis of participant-reported clinical history obtained from a screening survey and a study questionnaire. In the prospective study, mobile phlebotomists collected whole blood, serum and a nasopharyngeal or oropharyngeal swab from each participant. Prospective study participants could optionally give additional blood draws and questionnaires over an approximately 2-month period. Prospective study blood samples were shipped either frozen or at room temperature before DNA extraction.

The chain couples TRBV5-1 to TRBJ2-2, with 7 bases aligning to TRBD2. What was sequenced was PBMCs or T cells enriched from blood (not recorded which). This receptor was taken from an older woman in a cohort exposed to, infected with or recovered from COVID-19 (not recorded which). CDR3 loop: CASSGGEHHGELFF. DNA sequence: TGCGCCAGCAGCGGGGGGGAGCATCATGGGGAGCTGTTTTTT. The full variable domain, with segments outside the CDR3 supplied by the reference TRBV5-1 and TRBJ2-2 proteins, appears as KAGVTQTPRYLIKTRGQQVTLSCSPISGHRSVSWYQQTPGQGLQFLFEYFSETQRNKGNFPGRFSGRQFSNSRSEMNVSTLELGDSALYLCASSGGEHHGELFFGEGSRLTVL.